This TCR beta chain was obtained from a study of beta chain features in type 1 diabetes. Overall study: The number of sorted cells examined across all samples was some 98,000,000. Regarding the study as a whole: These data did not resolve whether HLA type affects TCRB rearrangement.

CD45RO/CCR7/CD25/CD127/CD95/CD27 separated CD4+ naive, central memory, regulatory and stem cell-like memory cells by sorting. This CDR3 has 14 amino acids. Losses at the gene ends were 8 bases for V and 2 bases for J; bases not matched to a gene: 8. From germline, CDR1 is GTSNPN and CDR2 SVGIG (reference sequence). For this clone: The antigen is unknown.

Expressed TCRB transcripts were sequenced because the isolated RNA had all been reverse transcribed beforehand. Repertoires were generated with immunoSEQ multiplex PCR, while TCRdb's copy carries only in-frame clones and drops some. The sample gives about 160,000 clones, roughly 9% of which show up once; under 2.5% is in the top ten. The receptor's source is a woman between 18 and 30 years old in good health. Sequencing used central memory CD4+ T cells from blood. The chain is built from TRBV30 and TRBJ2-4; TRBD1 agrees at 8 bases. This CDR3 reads CALQQGATKNIQYF. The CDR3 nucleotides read TGTGCCCTCCAGCAGGGGGCAACCAAAAACATTCAGTACTTC.